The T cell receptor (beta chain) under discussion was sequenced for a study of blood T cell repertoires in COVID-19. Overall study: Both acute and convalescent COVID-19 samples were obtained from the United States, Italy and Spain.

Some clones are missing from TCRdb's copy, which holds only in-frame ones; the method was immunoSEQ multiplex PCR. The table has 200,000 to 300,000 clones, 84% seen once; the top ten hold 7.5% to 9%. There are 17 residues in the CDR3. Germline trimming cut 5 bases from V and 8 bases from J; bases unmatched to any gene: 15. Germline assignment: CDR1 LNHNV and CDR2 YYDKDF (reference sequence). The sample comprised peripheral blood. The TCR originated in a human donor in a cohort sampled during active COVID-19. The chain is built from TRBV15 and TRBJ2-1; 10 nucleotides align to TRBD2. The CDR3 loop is CATSARGSGGAFYEQFF. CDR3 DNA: TGTGCCACCAGCGCTCGAGGAAGCGGGGGGGCTTTCTATGAGCAGTTCTTC.